The present T cell receptor beta chain was sequenced within a study of identical twins. Points from the study as a whole: The presence of invariant MAIT and iNKT cells could partly confound analyses of zero-insertion sequences.

This CDR3 has 13 residues. Trimming shortened V by 3 bases and J by 6 bases, and 11 bases separated the two germline ends. Germline CDR1 and CDR2: WNHNN and SYGVQD (reference sequence). TCRdb passed the 5' RACE reads through MiXCR, listing each CDR3 protein once. Among about 550,000 distinct CDR3 sequences listed, 20% to 25% were seen once. A note on this clonotype: Its target is not known.

The same data also contributed to another study, on yellow fever vaccine responses in identical twins.

The chain couples TRBV10-1 to TRBJ1-1; D remains unclear. Sequencing used CD4+ T cells sorted from blood. The TCR was taken from a young woman in good health. The DNA for the CDR3 is TGCGCCAGCAGTGAAAACGCAGTGGCTGAAGCTTTCTTT. Encoded protein: CASSENAVAEAFF.